These 25 T cell receptor beta chains came from one sample sequenced in a study of blood T cell repertoires in COVID-19. Profiled with immunoSEQ multiplex PCR; TCRdb holds only in-frame clones, not every one. Among hundreds of thousands of clones, approximately 86% were seen once, and the ten largest hold approximately 1.6%. Sequencing input: PBMCs or T cells enriched from blood (not recorded which). The receptors were gathered from a woman between 45 and 65 years old who had recovered from COVID-19.

The chain is built from TRBV28 and TRBJ2-7; TRBD1 aligns across 10 bases. The CDR3 is 13 residues long. Germline V gene lookup returns CDR1 MDHEN and CDR2 SYDVKM. V lost 5 bases, J lost 9 bases, and 7 bases stayed unmatched. The CDR3 spells CASSPLDRGRQYF. CDR3 DNA: TGTGCCAGCAGTCCCCTTGACAGGGGGCGGCAGTACTTC.

This clone was found once. The rearrangement links TRBV28 to TRBJ1-1; TRBD1 is a possible D gene (6 bases). This CDR3 spans 15 amino acids. Trimming cost V 8 bases and J 0 bases, with 16 bases left between them. Germline V lookup: CDR1 MDHEN, CDR2 SYDVKM. The chain's CDR3 is CASGARRGMNTEAFF. The CDR3 region has the DNA TGTGCCAGCGGAGCCCGCAGGGGAATGAACACTGAAGCTTTCTTT.

V is TRBV5-1 and J is TRBJ1-2; D not resolved. Germline loops: CDR1 SGHRS, CDR2 YFSETQ. The CDR3 loop spans 14 amino acids. V lost 4 bases and J 2 bases, leaving 12 bases between the germline ends. The CDR3 DNA sequence: TGCGCCAGCAGCGTATATGGGCCGAACTATGGCTACACCTTC. Residues: CASSVYGPNYGYTF.

This clone was seen just once. The J gene is TRBJ2-2, the V gene TRBV6-5; a possible D gene is TRBD1 (6 bases). The V end lost 3 bases, the J end lost 2 bases, and 10 bases lay between the germline ends. Germline CDR1 reads MNHEY; CDR2 reads SVGAGI. The CDR3 runs 15 residues. The CDR3 region has the DNA TGTGCCAGCAGTTATCAGGGGCTCAACACCGGGGAGCTGTTTTTT. It specifies CASSYQGLNTGELFF.

The gene calls are TRBV5-1 and TRBJ1-4; possibly TRBD1 for D (5 bases). CDR1 SGHRS and CDR2 YFSETQ come from the germline V gene. With 4 bases removed from V and 7 bases from J, the gap between germline ends came to 17 bases. CDR3 length: 15 residues. This chain's CDR3 is CASSDPAAGGEKLFF. The CDR3 DNA reads TGCGCCAGCAGCGACCCCGCCGCGGGGGGTGAAAAACTGTTTTTT.

The chain carries TRBV12-3 or TRBV12-4 and TRBJ1-3; the match to TRBD1 covers 7 bases. This CDR3 contains 12 residues. V lost 6 bases, J lost 8 bases, and 4 bases stayed unmatched. The CDR3 DNA reads TGTGCCAGCAGGAACCAGGGGGACACCATATATTTT. It translates to CASRNQGDTIYF.

J is TRBJ1-2 and V is TRBV10-3; D unclear. This CDR3 contains 13 residues. The V and J ends lost 0 bases and 6 bases respectively, with 8 bases between them. Per germline, CDR1 ENHRY and CDR2 SYGVKD. In nucleotides, the CDR3 is TGTGCCATCAGTGAGTCGGAGGAGGATGGCTACACCTTC. Amino acid sequence: CAISESEEDGYTF.

The rearrangement joins TRBV19 to TRBJ2-6; TRBD2 matches at 7 bases. Germline-derived CDR1 and CDR2 are LNHDA and SQIVND (reference sequence). The ends lost 3 bases at V and 4 bases at J; junction bases unmatched: 18. The CDR3 has 20 amino acids. The CDR3 reads CASSIPPLERDPQGANVLTF. Here the CDR3 DNA reads TGTGCCAGTAGTATCCCCCCCCTGGAGCGGGACCCCCAAGGGGCCAACGTCCTGACTTTC.

The genes are TRBV27 and TRBJ1-1, with 7 bases fitting TRBD1. The CDR3 totals 14 residues. V lost 6 bases, J lost 5 bases, and 9 bases stayed unmatched. CDR1 and CDR2 (germline): MNHEY, SMNVEV (reference sequence). The DNA for the CDR3 is TGTGCCAGCAGACCTAACAGGGGAGGAACTGAAGCTTTCTTT. Translation gives CASRPNRGGTEAFF.

The V call is TRBV2, the J call TRBJ2-5; TRBD2 matches at 9 bases. Trimming removed 5 bases from V and 2 bases from J; junction bases left unmatched: 3. Per germline, CDR1 SNHLY and CDR2 FYNNEI. CDR3 length: 14 amino acids. The CDR3 here is CASSRAGGQETQYF. The CDR3, as DNA: TGTGCCAGCAGTAGGGCGGGAGGGCAAGAGACCCAGTACTTC.

V gene TRBV14 combines with J gene TRBJ2-5, with 12 bases identical to TRBD2. The CDR3 consists of 16 residues. V dropped 2 bases and J dropped 7; count of bases not matched to a gene: 8. Germline V CDR1 and CDR2: SGHDN, FVKESK. The CDR3 nucleotides read TGTGCCAGCAGCCAACGACTAGCGGGAGTTAGCGGGACCCAGTACTTC. Translating it yields CASSQRLAGVSGTQYF.

V gene TRBV18 combines with J gene TRBJ2-7; D not resolved. From germline, CDR1 is KGHSH and CDR2 LQKENI. The CDR3 runs 15 residues. Trimming took off 2 bases at V and 2 bases at J, with 13 bases between the two ends. CDR3 coding DNA: TGTGCCAGCTCACCATGGCCACCTCCCCCCTACGAGCAGTACTTC. It specifies CASSPWPPPPYEQYF.

The rearrangement links TRBV28 to TRBJ2-7, with 12 bases fitting TRBD2. Trimming removed 11 bases from V and 6 bases from J; junction bases left unmatched: 8. The CDR3 consists of 13 residues. Per the germline V gene, CDR1 is MDHEN and CDR2 is SYDVKM. CDR3 region: CAAGLAGPGEQYF. CDR3 sequence (DNA): TGTGCCGCCGGACTAGCGGGACCCGGCGAGCAGTACTTC.

The gene calls are TRBV4-1 and TRBJ1-4; perhaps TRBD1 as D (6 bases). The CDR3 is made up of 18 amino acids. V was cut by 3 bases and J by 0 bases, with 17 bases left in between. Germline-derived CDR1 and CDR2 are MGHRA and YSYEKL. The CDR3 loop is CASSHPTGGAATNEKLFF. DNA for the CDR3: TGCGCCAGCAGCCACCCGACAGGCGGTGCGGCAACTAATGAAAAACTGTTTTTT.

The V and J genes are TRBV20-1 and TRBJ1-1, with 9 bases that match TRBD1. J lost 10 bases, V lost 3 bases, and 15 bases had no gene match. The germline gives CDR1 DFQATT, CDR2 SNEGSKA (reference sequence). The CDR3 runs to 15 residues. DNA of the CDR3: TGCAGTGCTAGTGGGGACAGGGCTGGGTTAGGGGGAGCTTTCTTT. The encoded protein is CSASGDRAGLGGAFF.

As regards this clone: This sample includes further DNA sequences coding for the same CDR3. V usage is TRBV5-1 and J usage is TRBJ2-1, with 8 bases fitting TRBD2. The CDR3 is 15 amino acids. CDR1 is SGHRS and CDR2 is YFSETQ in the germline V gene. The trim removed 0 bases at V and 4 bases at J, leaving 3 bases unmatched. CDR3 protein: CASSLEASGYNEQFF. CDR3 nucleotides: TGCGCCAGCAGCTTGGAGGCTAGCGGGTACAATGAGCAGTTCTTC.

This chain uses TRBV2 with TRBJ1-2, with D tentatively TRBD1 (5 bases). Germline CDR1 reads SNHLY; CDR2 reads FYNNEI. CDR3 size: 14 residues. V lost 6 bases to trimming and J lost 4 bases, with 15 bases between them. The CDR3 sequence is CASRGLGEGYGYTF. The CDR3 DNA follows: TGTGCCAGCAGAGGACTGGGGGAGGGCTATGGCTACACCTTC.

The chain uses TRBV7-3 and TRBJ2-1; no definite D call. Germline-derived CDR1 and CDR2 are SGHTA and FQGTGA. Trimming stripped 5 bases from V and 6 bases from J, with 8 bases between. The length of the CDR3 is 12 residues. The CDR3 DNA reads as TGTGCCAGCAGCCTCCCCCCCAATGAGCAGTTCTTC. It specifies CASSLPPNEQFF. Drawing the rest from reference TRBV7-3 and TRBJ2-1, the complete variable domain is GAGVSQTPSNKVTEKGKYVELRCDPISGHTALYWYRQSLGQGPEFLIYFQGTGAADDSGLPNDRFFAVRPEGSVSTLKIQRTERGDSAVYLCASSLPPNEQFFGPGTRLTVL.

The chain recombines TRBV7-3 with TRBJ2-7, with 7 bases matching TRBD1. Germline values: CDR1 SGHTA, CDR2 FQGTGA. The CDR3 is made up of 14 amino acids. Germline trimming cut 2 bases from V and 3 bases from J; bases unmatched to any gene: 4. In nucleotides, the CDR3 is TGTGCCAGCAGCTTACAGGCAGGGGGCTACGAGCAGTACTTC. This translates into CASSLQAGGYEQYF.

This clone was recorded only once. The CDR3 DNA follows: TGCGCCAGCAGTGCCCCGGACAGCGCCTACGAGCAGTACTTC. This sequence encodes CASSAPDSAYEQYF. The chain combines TRBV5-1 with TRBJ2-7, with D possibly being TRBD1 (6 bases). Looked up from germline, CDR1 is SGHRS and CDR2 is YFSETQ. V lost 5 bases and J 2 bases, leaving 14 bases between the germline ends. The CDR3 contains 14 residues. The full variable domain, in which reference TRBV5-1 and TRBJ2-7 provide the parts outside the CDR3, is KAGVTQTPRYLIKTRGQQVTLSCSPISGHRSVSWYQQTPGQGLQFLFEYFSETQRNKGNFPGRFSGRQFSNSRSEMNVSTLELGDSALYLCASSAPDSAYEQYFGPGTRLTVT.

The chain links TRBV10-3 to TRBJ1-5; a weak D match, TRBD1 (6 bases). CDR1 and CDR2 (germline): ENHRY, SYGVKD. There are 16 residues in the CDR3. Between the trimmed V and J ends, which lost 2 bases and 6 bases, there was a span of 17 bases. The CDR3 region is CAISENGGRSGQPQHF. The CDR3 region has the DNA TGTGCCATCAGTGAGAACGGGGGGCGATCAGGTCAGCCCCAGCATTTT.

The DNA of the CDR3 is TGTGCCAGCAGTTTTTTGGGGGCTGGTGGCTACACCTTC. This translates into CASSFLGAGGYTF. This sequence joins TRBV12-3 or TRBV12-4 and TRBJ1-2; D perhaps matches TRBD1 (6 bases). Between the trimmed V and J ends, which lost 3 bases and 7 bases, there was a span of 12 bases. CDR3 length: 13 amino acids.

A single count supports this clone. The chain couples TRBV5-6 to TRBJ2-1, with 10 bases identical to TRBD2. The germline V gene has CDR1 SGHDT and CDR2 YYEEEE. The CDR3 spans 17 residues. The J segment lost 4 bases and the V segment lost 1 base, leaving 8 bases of the junction unmatched. The CDR3 nucleotides are TGTGCCAGCAGCTTGCGAACTAGCGGGATACAATACAATGAGCAGTTCTTC. This codes for CASSLRTSGIQYNEQFF.

The chain carries TRBV3-1 (or the pseudogene TRBV3-2) and TRBJ2-2, with D tentatively TRBD2 (6 bases). Trimming took off 4 bases at V and 2 bases at J, with 11 bases between the two ends. The germline gives CDR1 LGHDT, CDR2 YNNKEL (reference sequence). This CDR3 has 15 amino acids. CDR3 amino acids: CASSLREYNTGELFF. In DNA form, the CDR3 reads TGTGCCAGCAGCCTACGGGAGTACAACACCGGGGAGCTGTTTTTT.

The chain joins TRBV7-2 to TRBJ1-5; the D gene is possibly TRBD1 (6 bases). The CDR3 sequence is 15 residues long. CDR1 is SGHTA, CDR2 FQGNSA, per germline. Trimming shortened V by 5 bases and J by 3 bases, and 14 bases separated the two germline ends. CDR3 region: CASSVVTGNNQPQHF. CDR3 in DNA: TGTGCCAGCAGCGTAGTAACAGGGAACAATCAGCCCCAGCATTTT.